Listed below are T cell receptor beta chains from one sample, sequenced in a study of blood T cell repertoires in COVID-19. Sequencing used immunoSEQ multiplex PCR; TCRdb keeps in-frame clones, though not all of them. The sample contains around 260,000 clones, roughly 80% of which appear only once. Sequenced sample: peripheral blood. These receptors all come from a man in his sixties with acute or convalescent COVID-19. Each CDR3 is given with its conserved first and last residue. Each record gives: D gene, V gene, clone size, J gene, CDR3 protein, CDR3 DNA. The D gene is left open where the match is weak. The size entry is marked missing in some rows and otherwise reads once, few, many or a size class.

d_call: TRBD1; v_call: TRBV14; clone_size: .; j_call: TRBJ2-2; cdr3_aa: CASRQGGSTGELFF; cdr3_nt: TGTGCCAGCCGACAGGGGGGAAGCACCGGGGAGCTGTTTTTT
d_call: TRBD2; v_call: TRBV10-1; clone_size: .; j_call: TRBJ2-1; cdr3_aa: CASSSRTGGRYEQFF; cdr3_nt: TGCGCCAGCAGTAGTAGGACGGGAGGGAGGTATGAGCAGTTCTTC
d_call: TRBD1; v_call: TRBV5-1; clone_size: .; j_call: TRBJ2-7; cdr3_aa: CASSLGPSGQGRHEQYF; cdr3_nt: TGCGCCAGCAGTCTTGGCCCCTCAGGACAGGGTCGCCACGAGCAGTACTTC
d_call: TRBD2; v_call: TRBV6-2/TRBV6-3; clone_size: .; j_call: TRBJ2-3; cdr3_aa: CASSQRLAGGASTDTQYF; cdr3_nt: TGTGCCAGCAGTCAACGCCTAGCGGGAGGGGCAAGCACAGATACGCAGTATTTT
d_call: TRBD2; v_call: TRBV7-2; clone_size: .; j_call: TRBJ2-7; cdr3_aa: CASSLTSGRAIDEQYF; cdr3_nt: TGTGCCAGCAGCTTGACTAGCGGGAGGGCTATTGACGAGCAGTACTTC
d_call: TRBD2; v_call: TRBV19; clone_size: .; j_call: TRBJ2-4; cdr3_aa: CASSTSGTSGGSAKNIQYF; cdr3_nt: TGTGCCAGTAGTACTTCCGGGACTAGCGGGGGCTCGGCCAAAAACATTCAGTACTTC
d_call: TRBD2; v_call: TRBV7-2; clone_size: .; j_call: TRBJ2-4; cdr3_aa: CASSLGLAGGRQYF; cdr3_nt: TGTGCCAGCAGCTTAGGACTAGCGGGAGGCCGACAGTACTTC
d_call: TRBD1; v_call: TRBV6-5; clone_size: .; j_call: TRBJ2-7; cdr3_aa: CASSRVTGGDEQYF; cdr3_nt: TGTGCCAGCAGTAGGGTGACAGGGGGGGACGAGCAGTACTTC
d_call: TRBD1; v_call: TRBV7-9; clone_size: .; j_call: TRBJ1-6; cdr3_aa: CASSLASGGKRSPLHF; cdr3_nt: TGTGCCAGCAGCTTAGCGTCAGGGGGTAAGAGGTCACCCCTCCACTTT
d_call: TRBD2; v_call: TRBV9; clone_size: .; j_call: TRBJ2-7; cdr3_aa: CASSPTPVRGDDYEQYF; cdr3_nt: TGTGCCAGCAGCCCAACCCCGGTTCGGGGGGATGACTACGAGCAGTACTTC
d_call: TRBD2; v_call: TRBV6-2/TRBV6-3; clone_size: .; j_call: TRBJ2-7; cdr3_aa: CASSYFGGAGGRGEQYF; cdr3_nt: TGTGCCAGCAGTTACTTCGGGGGAGCGGGAGGAAGAGGCGAGCAGTACTTC
d_call: .; v_call: TRBV7-3; clone_size: .; j_call: TRBJ2-2; cdr3_aa: CASSLMGGGDTGELFF; cdr3_nt: TGTGCCAGCAGCTTAATGGGAGGCGGTGACACCGGGGAGCTGTTTTTT
d_call: .; v_call: TRBV6-5; clone_size: .; j_call: TRBJ2-7; cdr3_aa: CASSLENHEQYF; cdr3_nt: TGTGCCAGCAGTCTAGAAAACCACGAGCAGTACTTC
d_call: .; v_call: TRBV5-1; clone_size: .; j_call: TRBJ2-3; cdr3_aa: CASSFAPRRTERTDTQYF; cdr3_nt: TGCGCCAGCAGCTTTGCCCCTCGGCGGACTGAGCGCACAGATACGCAGTATTTT
d_call: .; v_call: TRBV6-2/TRBV6-3; clone_size: .; j_call: TRBJ1-1; cdr3_aa: CASSYGRGTEAFF; cdr3_nt: TGTGCCAGCAGTTATGGTCGAGGCACTGAAGCTTTCTTT
d_call: .; v_call: TRBV3-1/TRBV3-2; clone_size: .; j_call: TRBJ1-1; cdr3_aa: CASSQKRGGVTEAFF; cdr3_nt: TGTGCCAGCAGCCAAAAGAGGGGCGGGGTGACTGAAGCTTTCTTT
d_call: .; v_call: TRBV5-4; clone_size: .; j_call: TRBJ2-5; cdr3_aa: CASSLAQETQYF; cdr3_nt: TGTGCCAGCAGCTTGGCCCAGGAGACCCAGTACTTC
d_call: .; v_call: TRBV12-3/TRBV12-4; clone_size: .; j_call: TRBJ1-1; cdr3_aa: CASSLRQHTEAFF; cdr3_nt: TGTGCCAGCAGTCTTAGACAGCACACTGAAGCTTTCTTT
d_call: .; v_call: TRBV5-8; clone_size: .; j_call: TRBJ2-1; cdr3_aa: CASTPVRGGRNEQFF; cdr3_nt: TGTGCCAGCACCCCCGTCCGGGGTGGGAGGAATGAGCAGTTCTTC
d_call: .; v_call: TRBV30; clone_size: .; j_call: TRBJ1-2; cdr3_aa: CAWSVGQSYGYTF; cdr3_nt: TGTGCCTGGAGTGTTGGCCAGTCCTATGGCTACACCTTC
d_call: TRBD2; v_call: TRBV7-9; clone_size: .; j_call: TRBJ2-7; cdr3_aa: CAIEYTAGLTYEQYF; cdr3_nt: TGTGCCATCGAGTACACGGCGGGACTAACCTACGAGCAGTACTTC
d_call: .; v_call: TRBV29-1; clone_size: few; j_call: TRBJ1-1; cdr3_aa: CSVVPRGSTEAFF; cdr3_nt: TGCAGCGTTGTTCCTAGGGGGAGCACTGAAGCTTTCTTT
d_call: TRBD1; v_call: TRBV27; clone_size: .; j_call: TRBJ1-5; cdr3_aa: CASSWRGTGVTGNQPQHF; cdr3_nt: TGTGCCAGCAGTTGGCGCGGGACAGGGGTGACTGGCAATCAGCCCCAGCATTTT
d_call: .; v_call: TRBV5-1; clone_size: .; j_call: TRBJ2-3; cdr3_aa: CASSLKHNTDTQYF; cdr3_nt: TGCGCCAGCAGCTTGAAACATAACACAGATACGCAGTATTTT
d_call: TRBD2; v_call: TRBV5-1; clone_size: .; j_call: TRBJ2-3; cdr3_aa: CASSLPPEILAGRPDTQYF; cdr3_nt: TGCGCCAGCAGCTTGCCCCCCGAAATACTAGCGGGAAGACCAGATACGCAGTATTTT
d_call: .; v_call: TRBV7-6; clone_size: .; j_call: TRBJ1-1; cdr3_aa: CASSLEGDTEAFF; cdr3_nt: TGTGCCAGCAGCTTAGAAGGAGACACTGAAGCTTTCTTT
d_call: .; v_call: TRBV29-1; clone_size: few; j_call: TRBJ1-2; cdr3_aa: CSASSGGGFGGYTF; cdr3_nt: TGCAGCGCCTCATCTGGGGGGGGGTTTGGCGGCTACACCTTC
d_call: .; v_call: TRBV4-2; clone_size: .; j_call: TRBJ1-3; cdr3_aa: CASSQGTNRLSGNTIYF; cdr3_nt: TGTGCCAGCAGCCAAGGTACCAACAGGCTCTCTGGAAACACCATATATTTT
d_call: TRBD1; v_call: TRBV18; clone_size: few; j_call: TRBJ1-1; cdr3_aa: CASSRNYGTDTEAFF; cdr3_nt: TGTGCCAGCTCGCGAAACTATGGGACAGACACTGAAGCTTTCTTT
d_call: TRBD1; v_call: TRBV5-6; clone_size: .; j_call: TRBJ2-7; cdr3_aa: CASSSSGTGFYEQYF; cdr3_nt: TGTGCCAGCAGCAGCTCCGGGACAGGATTCTACGAGCAGTACTTC
d_call: .; v_call: TRBV4-1; clone_size: .; j_call: TRBJ1-5; cdr3_aa: CASSQDFNLRNQPQHF; cdr3_nt: TGCGCCAGCAGCCAAGATTTCAACCTTCGGAATCAGCCCCAGCATTTT
d_call: TRBD1; v_call: TRBV6-2/TRBV6-3; clone_size: few; j_call: TRBJ1-1; cdr3_aa: CASSQHIRAAQGAVTEAFF; cdr3_nt: TGTGCCAGCAGTCAACACATTAGAGCTGCACAGGGGGCTGTCACTGAAGCTTTCTTT
d_call: .; v_call: TRBV7-2; clone_size: .; j_call: TRBJ2-5; cdr3_aa: CASSRGKRETQYF; cdr3_nt: TGTGCCAGCAGCCGAGGCAAAAGGGAGACCCAGTACTTC